The rows below give T cell receptor beta chains drawn from one sample of a study of blood T cell repertoires in COVID-19. Produced via immunoSEQ multiplex PCR; TCRdb's table is partial and in-frame only. The data hold roughly 250,000 clones, with less than 85% observed a single time. Sequenced sample: peripheral blood. Source of these receptors: a woman of 80 years or more with active or convalescent COVID-19. Each CDR3 is given with its conserved first and last residue. Each record gives: CDR3 protein, CDR3 DNA, clone size, D gene, J gene, V gene. The D gene is left open where the match is weak. Rows give clone size only sometimes, using once, few, many, or a class for an expanded clone.

CDR3: CASSQRKRGGPGELFF
DNA: TGTGCCAGCAGCCAAAGAAAGCGGGGGGGCCCCGGGGAGCTGTTTTTT
size: few
D: TRBD2
J: TRBJ2-2
V: TRBV3-1/TRBV3-2

CDR3: CASSLKTGHEQYF
DNA: TGTGCCAGCAGCTTAAAAACAGGGCACGAGCAGTACTTC
size: NA
D: NA
J: TRBJ2-7
V: TRBV7-2

CDR3: CSVERLADTYNEQFF
DNA: TGCAGCGTTGAAAGGCTAGCGGACACCTACAATGAGCAGTTCTTC
size: NA
D: TRBD2
J: TRBJ2-1
V: TRBV29-1

CDR3: CASRRTSGEKLFF
DNA: TGTGCCAGCAGGCGGACCAGCGGGGAAAAACTGTTTTTT
size: NA
D: NA
J: TRBJ1-4
V: TRBV5-8

CDR3: CASSLYGGGQISSGNTIYF
DNA: TGTGCCAGCAGCTTATATGGTGGCGGGCAGATCAGCTCTGGAAACACCATATATTTT
size: NA
D: NA
J: TRBJ1-3
V: TRBV7-9

CDR3: CASGIGQGLSEAFF
DNA: TGTGCTAGTGGTATAGGACAGGGATTATCTGAAGCTTTCTTT
size: few
D: TRBD1
J: TRBJ1-1
V: TRBV12-5

CDR3: CASREDRASSTDTQYF
DNA: TGTGCCAGCAGGGAAGACAGGGCTTCTAGCACAGATACGCAGTATTTT
size: NA
D: TRBD1
J: TRBJ2-3
V: TRBV6-1

CDR3: CATSRDRGNQPQHF
DNA: TGTGCCACCAGCAGAGATCGGGGGAATCAGCCCCAGCATTTT
size: NA
D: NA
J: TRBJ1-5
V: TRBV15

CDR3: CASSLSGGAGTQYF
DNA: TGTGCCAGCTCACTGAGCGGGGGGGCAGGGACCCAGTACTTC
size: few
D: TRBD2
J: TRBJ2-5
V: TRBV7-9

CDR3: CASRTILAGGGNEQFF
DNA: TGTGCCAGCAGAACAATCCTAGCGGGAGGAGGGAATGAGCAGTTCTTC
size: NA
D: TRBD2
J: TRBJ2-1
V: TRBV27

CDR3: CASSLGGSTQETQYF
DNA: TGTGCCAGCAGCTTAGGCGGGAGTACCCAAGAGACCCAGTACTTC
size: NA
D: TRBD2
J: TRBJ2-5
V: TRBV7-9

CDR3: CAWSILKTQYF
DNA: TGTGCCTGGAGTATTTTAAAGACCCAGTACTTC
size: NA
D: NA
J: TRBJ2-5
V: TRBV30

CDR3: CASTPPTGTNTEAFF
DNA: TGTGCCAGCACCCCCCCGACAGGGACAAACACTGAAGCTTTCTTT
size: NA
D: TRBD1
J: TRBJ1-1
V: TRBV6-6

CDR3: CSASSGVPSYEQYF
DNA: TGCAGTGCTAGTTCAGGGGTGCCCTCCTACGAGCAGTACTTC
size: NA
D: NA
J: TRBJ2-7
V: TRBV20-1

CDR3: CASSTRTGSAEKLFF
DNA: TGTGCCAGCAGTACCCGGACAGGGTCAGCCGAAAAACTGTTTTTT
size: few
D: TRBD1
J: TRBJ1-4
V: TRBV5-4

CDR3: CASSLDSDSYNEQFF
DNA: TGTGCCAGCAGCTTAGATAGCGACTCCTACAATGAGCAGTTCTTC
size: NA
D: NA
J: TRBJ2-1
V: TRBV11-2

CDR3: CASSPWGLPSSGNTIYF
DNA: TGTGCCAGCAGCCCGTGGGGACTCCCAAGCTCTGGAAACACCATATATTTT
size: NA
D: NA
J: TRBJ1-3
V: TRBV3-1/TRBV3-2

CDR3: CASSSGETQYF
DNA: TGTGCCAGCAGCTCGGGAGAGACCCAGTACTTC
size: NA
D: NA
J: TRBJ2-5
V: TRBV11-2

CDR3: CATVDSPTEAFF
DNA: TGTGCCACGGTCGACAGCCCCACTGAAGCTTTCTTT
size: once
D: NA
J: TRBJ1-1
V: TRBV10-3

CDR3: CASTPTRDRAGYTF
DNA: TGTGCCAGTACCCCCACCCGGGACAGGGCTGGCTACACCTTC
size: NA
D: TRBD1
J: TRBJ1-2
V: TRBV19

CDR3: CASSQDAGTAGEQYF
DNA: TGTGCCAGCAGCCAAGATGCTGGGACAGCAGGGGAGCAGTACTTC
size: NA
D: TRBD1
J: TRBJ2-7
V: TRBV3-1/TRBV3-2

CDR3: CASSPRTGSDEKLFF
DNA: TGTGCCAGCTCACCAAGGACAGGGAGCGATGAAAAACTGTTTTTT
size: NA
D: TRBD1
J: TRBJ1-4
V: TRBV18

CDR3: CSASSRGDEQYF
DNA: TGCAGTGCTAGTTCTCGGGGGGATGAGCAGTACTTC
size: NA
D: TRBD2
J: TRBJ2-7
V: TRBV20-1

CDR3: CASSGGDRALYGNQPQHF
DNA: TGTGCCAGCAGTGGGGGGGACAGGGCCTTATATGGCAATCAGCCCCAGCATTTT
size: NA
D: TRBD1
J: TRBJ1-5
V: TRBV2

CDR3: CASTMGGPYNEQFF
DNA: TGTGCCAGCACAATGGGGGGGCCCTACAATGAGCAGTTCTTC
size: once
D: NA
J: TRBJ2-1
V: TRBV6-5